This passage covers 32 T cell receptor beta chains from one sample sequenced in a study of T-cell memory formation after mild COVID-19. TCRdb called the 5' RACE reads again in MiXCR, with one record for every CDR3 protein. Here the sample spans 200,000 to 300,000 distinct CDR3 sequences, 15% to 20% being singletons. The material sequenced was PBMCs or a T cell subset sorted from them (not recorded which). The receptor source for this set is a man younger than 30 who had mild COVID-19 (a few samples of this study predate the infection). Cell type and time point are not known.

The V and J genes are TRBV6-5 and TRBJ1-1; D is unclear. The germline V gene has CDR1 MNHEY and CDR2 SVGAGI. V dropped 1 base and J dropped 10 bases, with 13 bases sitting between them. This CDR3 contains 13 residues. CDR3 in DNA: TGTGCCAGCAGTTACTTGGGCTGGAACGGAGCTTTCTTT. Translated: CASSYLGWNGAFF.

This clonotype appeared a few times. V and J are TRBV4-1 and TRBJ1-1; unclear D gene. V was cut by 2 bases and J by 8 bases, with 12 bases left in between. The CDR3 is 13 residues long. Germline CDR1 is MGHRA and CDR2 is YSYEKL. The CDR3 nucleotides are TGCGCCAGCAGCCAACGTGGGGAGAAGGAAGCTTTCTTT. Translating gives CASSQRGEKEAFF.

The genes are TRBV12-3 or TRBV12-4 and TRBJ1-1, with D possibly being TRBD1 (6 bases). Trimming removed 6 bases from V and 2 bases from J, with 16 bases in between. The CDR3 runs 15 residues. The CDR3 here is CASREHYRANTEAFF. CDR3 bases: TGTGCCAGCAGGGAACATTACAGGGCTAACACTGAAGCTTTCTTT.

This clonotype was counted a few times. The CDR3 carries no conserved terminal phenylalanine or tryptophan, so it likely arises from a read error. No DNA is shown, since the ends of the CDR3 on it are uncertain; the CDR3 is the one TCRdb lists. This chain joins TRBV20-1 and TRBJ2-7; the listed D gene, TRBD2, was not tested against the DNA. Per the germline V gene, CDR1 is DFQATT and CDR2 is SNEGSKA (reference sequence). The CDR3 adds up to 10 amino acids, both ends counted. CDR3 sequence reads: CSARVGGGTL.

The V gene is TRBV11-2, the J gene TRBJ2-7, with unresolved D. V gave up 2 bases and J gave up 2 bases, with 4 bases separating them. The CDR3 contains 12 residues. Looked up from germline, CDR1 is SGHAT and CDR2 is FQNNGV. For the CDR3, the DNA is TGTGCCAGCAGCTTAAACCCCTACGAGCAGTACTTC. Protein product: CASSLNPYEQYF.

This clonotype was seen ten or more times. CDR3 amino acids: CASSLARDYAEAFF. The CDR3 DNA reads as TGTGCCAGCAGCTTAGCCAGGGATTACGCTGAAGCTTTCTTT. The rearrangement uses TRBV11-2 and TRBJ1-1; D perhaps matches TRBD1 (5 bases). The CDR3 contains 14 residues. CDR1 is SGHAT and CDR2 is FQNNGV in the germline V gene. V shed 1 base and J shed 6 bases, with 12 bases lying between them.

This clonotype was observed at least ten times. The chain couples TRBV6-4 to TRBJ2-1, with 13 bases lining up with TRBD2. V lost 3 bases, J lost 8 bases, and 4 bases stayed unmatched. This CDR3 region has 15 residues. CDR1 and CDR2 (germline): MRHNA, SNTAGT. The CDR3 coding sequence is TGTGCCAGCAGTGAGACTAGCGGGGGGTACGATGAGCAGTTCTTC. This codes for CASSETSGGYDEQFF.

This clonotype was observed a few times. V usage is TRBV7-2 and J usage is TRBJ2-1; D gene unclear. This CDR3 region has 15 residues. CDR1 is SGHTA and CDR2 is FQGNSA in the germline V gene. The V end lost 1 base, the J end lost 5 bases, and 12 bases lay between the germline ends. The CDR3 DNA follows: TGTGCCAGCAGCTTAGTTGGCGGAAACGACAATGAGCAGTTCTTC. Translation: CASSLVGGNDNEQFF.

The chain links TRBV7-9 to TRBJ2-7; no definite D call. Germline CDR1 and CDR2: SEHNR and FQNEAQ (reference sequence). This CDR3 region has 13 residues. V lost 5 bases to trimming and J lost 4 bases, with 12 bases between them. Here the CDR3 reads CASSQDAQYEQYV. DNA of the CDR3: TGTGCCAGCAGCCAAGATGCCCAGTACGAGCAGTACGTC.

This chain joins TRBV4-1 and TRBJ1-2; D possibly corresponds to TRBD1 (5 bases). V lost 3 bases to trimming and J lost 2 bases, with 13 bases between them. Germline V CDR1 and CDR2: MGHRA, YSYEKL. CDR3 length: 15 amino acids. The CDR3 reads CASSHPLSGNYGYTF. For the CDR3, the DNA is TGCGCCAGCAGCCACCCCTTGTCAGGGAACTATGGCTACACCTTC.

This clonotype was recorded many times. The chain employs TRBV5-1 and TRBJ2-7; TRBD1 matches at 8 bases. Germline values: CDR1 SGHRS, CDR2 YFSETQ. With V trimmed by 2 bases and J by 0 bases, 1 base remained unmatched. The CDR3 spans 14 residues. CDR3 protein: CASSFGTGSYEQYF. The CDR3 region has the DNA TGCGCCAGCAGCTTCGGGACAGGCTCCTACGAGCAGTACTTC.

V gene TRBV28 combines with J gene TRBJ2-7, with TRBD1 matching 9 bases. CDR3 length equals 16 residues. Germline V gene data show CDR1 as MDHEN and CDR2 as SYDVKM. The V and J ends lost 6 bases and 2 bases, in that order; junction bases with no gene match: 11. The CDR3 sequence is CASSPPGQGIAYEQYV. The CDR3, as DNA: TGTGCCAGCAGCCCCCCGGGACAGGGAATAGCCTACGAGCAGTACGTC.

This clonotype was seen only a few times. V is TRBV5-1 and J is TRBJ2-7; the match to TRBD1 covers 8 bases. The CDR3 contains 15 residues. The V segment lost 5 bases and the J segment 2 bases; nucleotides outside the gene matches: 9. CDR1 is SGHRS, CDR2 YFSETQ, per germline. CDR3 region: CASRLRQGNAYEQYF. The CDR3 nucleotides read TGCGCCAGCAGACTTAGACAGGGGAATGCCTACGAGCAGTACTTC.

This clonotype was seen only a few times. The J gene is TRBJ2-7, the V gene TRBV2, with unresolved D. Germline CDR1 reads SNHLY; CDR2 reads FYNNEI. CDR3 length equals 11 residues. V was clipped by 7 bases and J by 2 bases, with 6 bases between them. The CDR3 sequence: CASTEAYEQYF. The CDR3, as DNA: TGTGCCAGCACTGAGGCCTACGAGCAGTACTTC.

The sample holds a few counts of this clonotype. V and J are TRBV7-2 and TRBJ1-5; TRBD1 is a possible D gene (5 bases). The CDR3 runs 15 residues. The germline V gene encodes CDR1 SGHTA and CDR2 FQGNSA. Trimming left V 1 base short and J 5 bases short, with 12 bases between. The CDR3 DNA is TGTGCCAGCAGCTTAGAGGGGAGAGTGGATCAGCCCCAGCATTTT. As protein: CASSLEGRVDQPQHF.

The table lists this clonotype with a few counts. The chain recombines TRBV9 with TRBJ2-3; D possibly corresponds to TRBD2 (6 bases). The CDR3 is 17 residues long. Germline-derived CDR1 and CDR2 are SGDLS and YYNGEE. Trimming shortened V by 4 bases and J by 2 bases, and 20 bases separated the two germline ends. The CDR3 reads CASSPGGRGKNTDTQYF. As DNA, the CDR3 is TGTGCCAGCAGCCCAGGTGGACGGGGGAAGAACACAGATACGCAGTATTTT.

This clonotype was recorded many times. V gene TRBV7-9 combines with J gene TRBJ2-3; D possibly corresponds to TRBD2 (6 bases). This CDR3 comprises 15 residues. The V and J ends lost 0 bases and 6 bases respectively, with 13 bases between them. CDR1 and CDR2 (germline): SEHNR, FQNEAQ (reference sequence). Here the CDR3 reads CASSLAGRNRDTQYF. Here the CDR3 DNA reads TGTGCCAGCAGCTTAGCGGGGAGGAATAGGGATACGCAGTATTTT.

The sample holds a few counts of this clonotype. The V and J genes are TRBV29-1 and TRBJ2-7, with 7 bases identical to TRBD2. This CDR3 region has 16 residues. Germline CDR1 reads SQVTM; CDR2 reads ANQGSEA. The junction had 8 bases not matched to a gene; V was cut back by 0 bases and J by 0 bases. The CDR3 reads CSVEDPKRGSSYEQYF. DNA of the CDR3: TGCAGCGTTGAAGATCCGAAGCGCGGGAGCTCCTACGAGCAGTACTTC.

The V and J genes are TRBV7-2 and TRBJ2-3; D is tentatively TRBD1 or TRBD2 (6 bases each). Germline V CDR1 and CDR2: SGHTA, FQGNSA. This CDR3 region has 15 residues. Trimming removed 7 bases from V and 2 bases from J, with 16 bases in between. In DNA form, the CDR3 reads TGTGCCAGCATCGGGGGCCTCGGTTACACAGATACGCAGTATTTT. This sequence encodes CASIGGLGYTDTQYF. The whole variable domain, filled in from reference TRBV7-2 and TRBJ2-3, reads GAGVSQSPSNKVTEKGKDVELRCDPISGHTALYWYRQSLGQGLEFLIYFQGNSAPDKSGLPSDRFSAERTGGSVSTLTIQRTQQEDSAVYLCASIGGLGYTDTQYFGPGTRLTVL.

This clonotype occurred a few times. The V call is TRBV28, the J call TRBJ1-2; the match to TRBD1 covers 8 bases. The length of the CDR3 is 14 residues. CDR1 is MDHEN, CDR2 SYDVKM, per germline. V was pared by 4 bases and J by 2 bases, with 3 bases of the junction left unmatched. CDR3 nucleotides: TGTGCCAGCAGTTCGTCAGGGGGCAACTATGGCTACACCTTC. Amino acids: CASSSSGGNYGYTF.

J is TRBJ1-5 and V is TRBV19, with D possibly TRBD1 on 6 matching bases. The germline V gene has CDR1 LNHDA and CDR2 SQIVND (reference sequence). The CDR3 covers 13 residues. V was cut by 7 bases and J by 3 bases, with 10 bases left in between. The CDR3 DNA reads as TGTGCCAGTACCGGACAGCTCAATCAGCCCCAGCATTTT. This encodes CASTGQLNQPQHF. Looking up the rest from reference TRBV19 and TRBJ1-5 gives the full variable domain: DGGITQSPKYLFRKEGQNVTLSCEQNLNHDAMYWYRQDPGQGLRLIYYSQIVNDFQKGDIAEGYSVSREKKESFPLTVTSAQKNPTAFYLCASTGQLNQPQHFGDGTRLSIL.

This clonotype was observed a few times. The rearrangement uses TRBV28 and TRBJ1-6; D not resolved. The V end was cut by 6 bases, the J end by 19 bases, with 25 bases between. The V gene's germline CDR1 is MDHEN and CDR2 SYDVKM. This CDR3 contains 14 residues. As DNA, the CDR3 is TGTGCCAGCAGCTCGACGTCGGGTTCCCGATTATTTCACTTT. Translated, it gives CASSSTSGSRLFHF.

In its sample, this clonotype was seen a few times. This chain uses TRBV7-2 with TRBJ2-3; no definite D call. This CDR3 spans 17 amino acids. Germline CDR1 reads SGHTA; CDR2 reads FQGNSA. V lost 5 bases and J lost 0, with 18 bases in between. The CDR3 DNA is TGTGCCAGCAGCCTCGAGAGGACCTCATCTAGCACAGATACGCAGTATTTT. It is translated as CASSLERTSSSTDTQYF.

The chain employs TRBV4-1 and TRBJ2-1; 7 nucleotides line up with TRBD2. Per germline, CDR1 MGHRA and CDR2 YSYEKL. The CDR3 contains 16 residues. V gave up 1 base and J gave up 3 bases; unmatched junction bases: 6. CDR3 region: CASSQVGRGRYNEQFF. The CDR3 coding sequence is TGCGCCAGCAGCCAAGTTGGGAGGGGCCGCTACAATGAGCAGTTCTTC.

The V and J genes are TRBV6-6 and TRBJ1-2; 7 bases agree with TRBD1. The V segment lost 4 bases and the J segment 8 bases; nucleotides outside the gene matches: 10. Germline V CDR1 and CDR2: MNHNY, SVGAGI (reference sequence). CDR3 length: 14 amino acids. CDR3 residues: CASSSGTASRGYTF. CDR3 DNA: TGTGCCAGCAGTTCAGGGACAGCCTCGCGGGGCTACACCTTC.

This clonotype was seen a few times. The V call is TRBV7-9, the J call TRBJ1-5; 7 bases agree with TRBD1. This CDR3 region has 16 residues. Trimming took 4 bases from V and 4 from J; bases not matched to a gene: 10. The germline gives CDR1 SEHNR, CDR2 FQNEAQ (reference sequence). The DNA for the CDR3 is TGTGCCAGCAGCTCGAAGCTCTCAGGGGGAAATCAGCCCCAGCATTTT. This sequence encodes CASSSKLSGGNQPQHF. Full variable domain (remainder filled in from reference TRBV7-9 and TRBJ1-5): DTGVSQNPRHKITKRGQNVTFRCDPISEHNRLYWYRQTLGQGPEFLTYFQNEAQLEKSRLLSDRFSAERPKGSFSTLEIQRTEQGDSAMYLCASSSKLSGGNQPQHFGDGTRLSIL.

Written as DNA, the CDR3 is TGTGCCAGCAGCCGCCGGGGAGGGGGAGACACTGAAGCTTTCTTT. Residues: CASSRRGGGDTEAFF. V gene TRBV3-1 combines with J gene TRBJ1-1; D may be TRBD1 (6 bases). The CDR3 sequence is 15 residues long. With 4 bases removed from V and 3 bases from J, the gap between germline ends came to 15 bases. Germline loops: CDR1 LGHDT, CDR2 YNNKEL (reference sequence).

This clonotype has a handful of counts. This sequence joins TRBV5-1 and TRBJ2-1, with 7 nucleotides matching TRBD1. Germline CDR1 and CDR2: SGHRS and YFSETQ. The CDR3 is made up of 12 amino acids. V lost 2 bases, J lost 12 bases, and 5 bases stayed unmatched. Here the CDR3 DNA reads TGCGCCAGCAGCTTAGGACAGGCTGGGCAGTTCTTC. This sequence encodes CASSLGQAGQFF.

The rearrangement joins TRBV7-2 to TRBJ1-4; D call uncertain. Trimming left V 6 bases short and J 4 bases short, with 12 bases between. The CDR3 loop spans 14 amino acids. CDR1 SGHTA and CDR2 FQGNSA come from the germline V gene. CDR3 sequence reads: CASSSRSYNEKLFF. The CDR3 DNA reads TGTGCCAGCAGTTCCAGGTCCTATAATGAAAAACTGTTTTTT.

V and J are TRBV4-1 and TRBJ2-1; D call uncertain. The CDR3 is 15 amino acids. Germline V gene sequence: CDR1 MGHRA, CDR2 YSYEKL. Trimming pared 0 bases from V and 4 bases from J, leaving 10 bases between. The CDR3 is CASSQEGRAYNEQFF. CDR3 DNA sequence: TGCGCCAGCAGCCAAGAGGGTAGGGCTTACAATGAGCAGTTCTTC.

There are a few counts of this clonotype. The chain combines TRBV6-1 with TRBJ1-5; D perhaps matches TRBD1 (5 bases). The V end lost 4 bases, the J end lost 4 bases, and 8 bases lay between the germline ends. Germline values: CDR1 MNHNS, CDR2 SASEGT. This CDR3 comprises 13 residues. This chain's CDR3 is CASSGGWNQPQHF. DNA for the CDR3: TGTGCCAGCAGTGGGGGGTGGAATCAGCCCCAGCATTTT.

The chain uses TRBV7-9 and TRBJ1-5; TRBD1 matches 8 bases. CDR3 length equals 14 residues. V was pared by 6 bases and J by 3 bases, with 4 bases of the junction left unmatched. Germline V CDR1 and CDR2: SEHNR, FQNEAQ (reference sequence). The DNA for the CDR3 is TGTGCCAGCAGTCAGACAGGGGACAATCAGCCCCAGCATTTT. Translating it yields CASSQTGDNQPQHF.